The 10 T cell receptor beta chains in this list originate from one sample, sequenced in a study of T cell repertoires in cytomegalovirus infection. TCRdb recomputed calls from the reads with MiXCR, one row per CDR3 protein. The profile covers some 440,000 distinct CDR3 sequences, with 30% to 40% appearing a single time and approximately 13% taken by the ten largest. The specimen sequenced was PBMCs. The origin of the receptors is a human donor in good health (CMV status not recorded). Some clones in this sample may be carry-over from other donors' samples.

This clonotype was counted only a few times. The chain joins TRBV7-6 to TRBJ2-7; no clear D gene. The CDR3 has 14 residues. V gave up 1 base and J gave up 1 base, with 8 bases separating them. The germline gives CDR1 SGHVS, CDR2 FNYEAQ. The CDR3 DNA sequence: TGTGCCAGCAGCTTAGGTGCAGATTCCTACGAGCAGTACTTC. Translation gives CASSLGADSYEQYF.

This clonotype was detected only a few times. The V and J genes are TRBV27 and TRBJ2-7; D is possibly TRBD2 (5 bases). Between the trimmed V and J ends, which lost 4 bases and 0 bases, there was a span of 13 bases. The CDR3 is 15 amino acids. Germline assignment: CDR1 MNHEY and CDR2 SMNVEV (reference sequence). CDR3 nucleotides: TGTGCCAGCAGTTACGCCGGGATAAGCTCCTACGAGCAGTACTTC. This translates into CASSYAGISSYEQYF.

This clonotype was counted many times. This chain joins TRBV7-2 and TRBJ1-6; tentatively, D is TRBD1 (5 bases). V was pared by 3 bases and J by 10 bases, with 13 bases between. The CDR3 extends over 14 amino acids. Germline CDR1 reads SGHTA; CDR2 reads FQGNSA. The CDR3 loop is CASSLGQPGSPLHF. The CDR3 DNA reads TGTGCCAGCAGCTTGGGGCAGCCAGGATCACCCCTCCACTTT.

A remark on this clonotype: This could be a read error, since a much larger clone is one nucleotide away. The CDR3 region is CASSKGLVRTEAFF. The CDR3 nucleotides read TGTGCCAGTAGCAAAGGACTGGTGCGGACTGAAGCTTTCTTT. This chain links TRBV19 with TRBJ1-1; no clear D. The CDR3 is 14 residues long. Germline assignment: CDR1 LNHDA and CDR2 SQIVND (reference sequence). V lost 6 bases and J 5 bases, leaving 16 bases between the germline ends. Variable domain in full (rest from reference TRBV19 and TRBJ1-1): DGGITQSPKYLFRKEGQNVTLSCEQNLNHDAMYWYRQDPGQGLRLIYYSQIVNDFQKGDIAEGYSVSREKKESFPLTVTSAQKNPTAFYLCASSKGLVRTEAFFGQGTRLTVV.

This rearrangement joins TRBV12-3 or TRBV12-4 to TRBJ1-2; the D is unclear. This CDR3 contains 12 residues. The germline V and J ends were trimmed by 6 bases and 4 bases, with 9 bases remaining between them. CDR3 region: CASSRDIYGYTF. The CDR3 coding sequence is TGTGCCAGCAGCCGTGATATCTATGGCTACACCTTC.

This clonotype was counted at least ten times. The V and J genes are TRBV11-2 and TRBJ2-7; 7 bases match TRBD2. The CDR3 extends over 16 amino acids. With V trimmed by 5 bases and J by 0 bases, 10 bases remained unmatched. The V gene's germline CDR1 is SGHAT and CDR2 FQNNGV. The CDR3 nucleotides are TGTGCCAGCAGCCCGGGGGGTGCGGGAGCCTCCTACGAGCAGTACTTC. Encoded protein: CASSPGGAGASYEQYF. Supplemented by reference TRBV11-2 and TRBJ2-7, the full variable domain reads EAGVAQSPRYKIIEKRQSVAFWCNPISGHATLYWYQQILGQGPKLLIQFQNNGVVDDSQLPKDRFSAERLKGVDSTLKIQPAKLEDSAVYLCASSPGGAGASYEQYFGPGTRLTVT.

This clonotype turned up a few times. The V and J genes are TRBV4-3 and TRBJ2-7; no clear D. The CDR3 is 15 residues long. V dropped 1 base and J dropped 1 base, with 11 bases sitting between them. From germline, CDR1 is LGHNA and CDR2 YSLEER. DNA of the CDR3: TGCGCCAGCAGCCAAGTCGCTGGGGAATCCTACGAGCAGTACTTC. Translating gives CASSQVAGESYEQYF.

Regarding this clonotype: A much larger clone lies a single base off, so this may be a read error. The CDR3 end shows no conserved phenylalanine or tryptophan, and so a read error is likely. Here the CDR3 reads CASSLSGIKSQETQYL. DNA for the CDR3: TGTGCCAGCAGCTTATCGGGGATAAAATCACAAGAGACCCAGTACTTA. The chain carries TRBV7-2 and TRBJ2-5; weak D call: TRBD2 (5 bases). Between the trimmed V and J ends, which lost 2 bases and 2 bases, there was a span of 15 bases. Germline V CDR1 and CDR2: SGHTA, FQGNSA. The CDR3 runs to 16 residues.

The sample holds many counts of this clonotype. The V and J genes are TRBV7-2 and TRBJ1-6; 8 positions match TRBD1. The CDR3 spans 16 residues. CDR1 SGHTA and CDR2 FQGNSA come from the germline V gene. V lost 1 base and J lost 4; bases outside the gene matches: 3. CDR3 DNA sequence: TGTGCCAGCAGCTTAGACAGGGGGTCTTATAATTCACCCCTCCACTTT. This codes for CASSLDRGSYNSPLHF. The full variable domain, its missing parts supplied by reference TRBV7-2 and TRBJ1-6, is GAGVSQSPSNKVTEKGKDVELRCDPISGHTALYWYRQSLGQGLEFLIYFQGNSAPDKSGLPSDRFSAERTGGSVSTLTIQRTQQEDSAVYLCASSLDRGSYNSPLHFGNGTRLTVT.

The chain links TRBV12-3 or TRBV12-4 to TRBJ2-3, with 11 bases identical to TRBD2. The ends lost 3 bases at V and 8 bases at J; junction bases unmatched: 19. The CDR3 covers 19 residues. The CDR3 spells CASSFGPLAGGLKRGTQYF. In nucleotides, the CDR3 is TGTGCCAGCAGTTTCGGCCCTCTAGCGGGGGGCCTCAAGAGAGGTACGCAGTATTTT.